The next 18 T cell receptor beta chains were all read from a single sample in a study of response to subunit inactivated influenza vaccine. TCRdb reanalysed the RT-PCR reads using MiXCR and keeps one entry per CDR3 protein. Of 490,000 or so distinct CDR3 sequences in the sample, 7.6% were seen once. This specimen was PBMCs from blood, taken 23 months after vaccination. Receptor source: a man aged 50 to 75 who received an inactivated influenza vaccine.

This clonotype has a handful of counts. The V and J genes are TRBV6-1 and TRBJ1-5, with TRBD1 matching 7 bases. The CDR3 is 13 amino acids. V shed 5 bases and J 6 bases; nucleotides not matched to a gene: 4. Germline V gene lookup returns CDR1 MNHNS and CDR2 SASEGT. The CDR3 region has the DNA TGTGCCAGCAGTCAGGGGGTTCGTCAGCCCCAGCATTTT. It yields the protein CASSQGVRQPQHF.

The sample holds many counts of this clonotype. This chain connects TRBV12-3 or TRBV12-4 to TRBJ1-1; unclear D gene. Deletions cut 3 bases from V and 0 bases from J, with 5 bases between. The CDR3 is made up of 13 amino acids. The chain's CDR3 is CASSFKLNTEAFF. In nucleotides, the CDR3 is TGTGCCAGCAGTTTTAAACTGAACACTGAAGCTTTCTTT.

The genes are TRBV3-1 and TRBJ2-5; 10 bases fit TRBD2. CDR1 LGHDT and CDR2 YNNKEL come from the germline V gene (reference sequence). The CDR3 covers 17 residues. J lost 3 bases, V lost 1 base, and 8 bases had no gene match. Here the CDR3 reads CASSQVFLAGAEETQYF. For the CDR3, the DNA is TGTGCCAGCAGCCAAGTATTCCTAGCGGGAGCCGAAGAGACCCAGTACTTC.

This clonotype was counted a few times. The V and J genes are TRBV5-1 and TRBJ2-1; D may be TRBD2 (5 bases). The CDR3 covers 15 residues. Per germline, CDR1 SGHRS and CDR2 YFSETQ. V was shortened by 4 bases and J by 4 bases, with 15 bases between the two germline ends. CDR3 coding DNA: TGCGCCAGCAGCGCGACAATGCGAGGGTACAATGAGCAGTTCTTC. Translation: CASSATMRGYNEQFF.

The table lists this clonotype with a few counts. Sequence at one end of the junction differs from germline and may be a read error. The gene calls are TRBV20-1 and TRBJ2-7; a possible D gene is TRBD1 (6 bases). This CDR3 is built from 15 residues. Germline V gene data show CDR1 as DFQATT and CDR2 as SNEGSKA (reference sequence). This chain's CDR3 is CSARDLRQGSSEQYF. The DNA for the CDR3 is TGCAGTGCTAGAGATTTGCGGCAGGGGTCCTCCGAGCAGTACTTC.

This clonotype was seen repeatedly, ten times or more. V usage is TRBV20-1 and J usage is TRBJ2-7; 11 nucleotides agree with TRBD1. The ends lost 6 bases at V and 4 bases at J; junction bases unmatched: 8. Per germline, CDR1 DFQATT and CDR2 SNEGSKA (reference sequence). The CDR3 totals 14 residues. CDR3 in DNA: TGCAGTGCCACATGGACAGGGGGCAGGTACGAGCAGTACTTC. Translating gives CSATWTGGRYEQYF.

This clonotype was observed a few times. The chain is built from TRBV4-2 and TRBJ1-4, with D possibly being TRBD1 (5 bases). The CDR3 has 14 residues. Trimming took 4 bases from V and 5 from J, leaving 11 bases between them. Germline V gene data show CDR1 as LGHNA and CDR2 as YNFKEQ. In DNA form, the CDR3 reads TGTGCCAGCAGCCGGGGGGACGGAAATGAAAAACTGTTTTTT. It is translated as CASSRGDGNEKLFF.

The chain uses TRBV5-1 and TRBJ1-6; 7 nucleotides match TRBD1. Germline V gene data show CDR1 as SGHRS and CDR2 as YFSETQ. J was trimmed by 7 bases and V by 4 bases; bases with no gene match: 8. The length of the CDR3 is 15 residues. The DNA of the CDR3 is TGCGCCAGCAGCGCTAGACAGGGCGGGAATTCACCCCTCCACTTT. Its translation: CASSARQGGNSPLHF.

This clonotype was observed at least ten times. The CDR3 sequence is CASTLSGKYNEQFF. CDR3 coding DNA: TGTGCCAGCACCCTTAGCGGGAAGTACAATGAGCAGTTCTTC. V usage is TRBV11-2 and J usage is TRBJ2-1; TRBD2 agrees at 8 bases. CDR3 length: 14 amino acids. Trimming removed 7 bases from V and 4 bases from J; junction bases left unmatched: 6. Germline V gene sequence: CDR1 SGHAT, CDR2 FQNNGV.

This sequence joins TRBV25-1 and TRBJ1-5; 7 bases are a match to TRBD1. CDR1 is MGHDK and CDR2 is SYGVNS in the germline V gene. The CDR3 loop spans 16 amino acids. The junction had 5 bases not matched to a gene; V was cut back by 3 bases and J by 0 bases. CDR3 region: CASSDLAGGSNQPQHF. CDR3 coding DNA: TGTGCCAGCAGTGATCTGGCAGGGGGTAGCAATCAGCCCCAGCATTTT.

The CDR3 sequence is CATSDPGQGTYNEQFF. CDR3 DNA: TGTGCCACCAGTGACCCGGGACAGGGGACCTACAATGAGCAGTTCTTC. The rearrangement links TRBV24-1 to TRBJ2-1, with 10 bases that match TRBD1. The length of the CDR3 is 16 residues. From germline, CDR1 is KGHDR and CDR2 SFDVKD. The V gene end was trimmed by 4 bases and the J gene end by 2 bases; junction bases not matched to a gene: 4.

This clonotype was observed a handful of times. This rearrangement joins TRBV27 to TRBJ2-1, with TRBD1 matching over 7 bases. CDR3 length: 13 residues. The germline V gene has CDR1 MNHEY and CDR2 SMNVEV (reference sequence). V was pared by 5 bases and J by 7 bases, with 5 bases of the junction left unmatched. The CDR3 DNA reads TGTGCCAGCAGTAGATCAGGGGGTAATGAGCAGTTCTTC. Protein: CASSRSGGNEQFF.

This clonotype appeared a few times. V usage is TRBV28 and J usage is TRBJ2-1; TRBD1 agrees at 8 bases. V trimming: 4 bases; J trimming: 8 bases; junction bases outside the gene matches: 10. Germline V lookup: CDR1 MDHEN, CDR2 SYDVKM. CDR3 length equals 15 residues. This CDR3 is CASSSPGQARDEQFF. In DNA, the CDR3 is TGTGCCAGCAGTTCACCGGGACAGGCGAGAGATGAGCAGTTCTTC.

The sample holds many counts of this clonotype. The chain uses TRBV7-2 and TRBJ2-1, with a tentative D call TRBD2 (5 bases). CDR1 and CDR2 (germline): SGHTA, FQGNSA. This CDR3 is built from 16 residues. Trimming shortened V by 1 base and J by 4 bases, and 14 bases separated the two germline ends. CDR3 in amino acids: CASSLVSELGYNEQFF. The CDR3 DNA follows: TGTGCCAGCAGCTTAGTATCCGAACTAGGATACAATGAGCAGTTCTTC.

This clonotype was seen more than once but under ten times. The V and J genes are TRBV4-1 and TRBJ2-1; D could derive from TRBD1 or TRBD2 (5 bases each). The V gene's germline CDR1 is MGHRA and CDR2 YSYEKL. V was pared by 1 base and J by 0 bases, with 25 bases between. The length of the CDR3 is 21 residues. The CDR3 protein is CASSQGPELQDNGGSYNEQFF. CDR3 bases: TGCGCCAGCAGCCAAGGACCTGAGCTACAGGATAATGGGGGCTCCTACAATGAGCAGTTCTTC.

The chain is built from TRBV12-3 or TRBV12-4 and TRBJ1-1; D gene ambiguous. Trimming removed 7 bases from V and 6 bases from J, with 6 bases in between. This CDR3 has 10 residues. DNA of the CDR3: TGTGCCAGCACCCTTTCTGAAGCTTTCTTT. This codes for CASTLSEAFF.

This clonotype was seen repeatedly, ten times or more. The chain couples TRBV2 to TRBJ2-3, with 8 nucleotides matching TRBD1. This CDR3 comprises 15 residues. The germline gives CDR1 SNHLY, CDR2 FYNNEI. With V trimmed by 5 bases and J by 5 bases, 9 bases remained unmatched. CDR3 loop: CASSRTGSVGDTQYF. The CDR3 DNA sequence: TGTGCCAGCAGTCGGACAGGGTCGGTGGGAGATACGCAGTATTTT.

The genes are TRBV11-3 and TRBJ2-2, with 8 bases lining up with TRBD2. The CDR3 has 16 residues. The V gene end was trimmed by 3 bases and the J gene end by 6 bases; junction bases not matched to a gene: 9. The V gene's germline CDR1 is SGHNT and CDR2 YENEEA. CDR3 amino acids: CASSFSIGTRSGELFF. In DNA, the CDR3 is TGTGCCAGCAGCTTTTCGATCGGGACTAGATCCGGGGAGCTGTTTTTT.